This T cell receptor beta chain came from a study of T cells in localized non-small cell lung cancer. Remarks on this clone: Its target is not known.

This CDR3 is built from 15 residues. The V gene's germline CDR1 is LNHDA and CDR2 SQIVND (reference sequence). The J segment lost 2 bases and the V segment lost 7 bases, leaving 9 bases of the junction unmatched. This table comes from immunoSEQ multiplex PCR, and its TCRdb copy is limited to in-frame clones, with some not included. The profile shows about 1,500 clones, around 25% of them singletons. The study, taken as a whole, reports: Uninvolved adjacent lung had higher T cell clonality than tumor and all other tissues. Adjacent lung exhibited a median of about 50 among the 100 most abundant tumor clones.

The starting material was normal lung tissue next to the tumor, obtained before any cancer treatment. V gene TRBV19 combines with J gene TRBJ2-3; TRBD1 agrees at 7 bases. The origin of this receptor is a man aged 35 to 69 with stage III lung adenocarcinoma. As DNA, the CDR3 is TGTGCCAGTAACGACGGACAGGCCTACACAGATACGCAGTATTTT. It yields the protein CASNDGQAYTDTQYF.